A single sample gave rise to the 10 T cell receptor beta chains below, sequenced in a study of T cells after yellow fever vaccination. TCRdb re-called the 5' RACE reads through MiXCR, storing one row per CDR3 protein. The sample lists 300,000 to 350,000 distinct CDR3 sequences, about 4.5% occurring once. Material: PBMCs, obtained 15 days after the yellow fever booster vaccination. All receptors derive from a man aged 18 to 30 who received the YFV17D yellow fever vaccine.

This clonotype was detected many times. V usage is TRBV15 and J usage is TRBJ2-4, with a tentative D call TRBD1 (5 bases). CDR1 and CDR2 (germline): LNHNV, YYDKDF (reference sequence). The V and J ends lost 0 bases and 0 bases respectively, with 9 bases between them. This CDR3 comprises 16 residues. Here the CDR3 reads CATSREGAGAKNIQYF. For the CDR3, the DNA is TGTGCCACCAGCAGAGAAGGGGCAGGAGCCAAAAACATTCAGTACTTC.

This clonotype was picked up a small number of times. A junction boundary mismatches the germline segment, possibly from a read error. The chain carries TRBV7-7 and TRBJ1-2; TRBD1 agrees at 10 bases. The CDR3 length is 17 residues. CDR1 is SSHAT and CDR2 is FNYEAQ in the germline V gene (reference sequence). The CDR3 is CASSPLDRGLGFGGYTF. CDR3 in DNA: TGTGCTAGCAGCCCTCTTGACAGGGGGCTGGGGTTTGGTGGCTACACCTTC. Supplemented by reference TRBV7-7 and TRBJ1-2, the full variable domain reads GAGVSQSPRYKVTKRGQDVTLRCDPISSHATLYWYQQALGQGPEFLTYFNYEAQPDKSGLPSDRFSAERPEGSISTLTIQRTEQRDSAMYRCASSPLDRGLGFGGYTFGSGTRLTVV.

This clonotype was seen at least ten times. The chain employs TRBV7-9 and TRBJ2-6, with D hard to call. The germline CDR1 and CDR2 sequences are SEHNR and FQNEAQ (reference sequence). The CDR3 covers 17 residues. Trimming took off 5 bases at V and 0 bases at J, with 14 bases between the two ends. The CDR3 spells CASSLAEEYSGANVLTF. In DNA, the CDR3 is TGTGCCAGCAGCCTCGCCGAGGAGTACTCTGGGGCCAACGTCCTGACTTTC.

This clonotype was picked up a small number of times. J is TRBJ2-7 and V is TRBV28; D is unresolved. The V end lost 5 bases, the J end lost 5 bases, and 16 bases lay between the germline ends. The CDR3 runs to 14 residues. Germline CDR1 and CDR2: MDHEN and SYDVKM. CDR3 coding DNA: TGTGCCAGCAGTCACCCAGGAAGGGCCCACGAGCAGTACGTC. Translating gives CASSHPGRAHEQYV.

This clonotype was counted many times. V gene TRBV4-3 combines with J gene TRBJ2-4, with 10 positions matching TRBD1. The CDR3 has 20 amino acids. The germline gives CDR1 LGHNA, CDR2 YSLEER. Trimming cost V 3 bases and J 0 bases; bases outside gene matches: 14. The CDR3: CASSQETGGGVALAKNIQYF. DNA for the CDR3: TGCGCCAGCAGCCAGGAGACAGGGGGCGGAGTGGCTCTAGCCAAAAACATTCAGTACTTC.

V usage is TRBV5-4 and J usage is TRBJ1-2, with 9 bases fitting TRBD1. The CDR3 extends over 13 amino acids. V was pared by 3 bases and J by 6 bases, with 3 bases of the junction left unmatched. The germline V gene encodes CDR1 SGHNT and CDR2 YYREEE (reference sequence). The CDR3 protein is CASSWDRENGYTF. DNA of the CDR3: TGTGCCAGCAGCTGGGACAGGGAGAATGGCTACACCTTC.

The chain recombines TRBV10-3 with TRBJ1-3, with D unresolved. The V and J ends lost 6 bases and 4 bases respectively, with 16 bases between them. In germline, CDR1 is ENHRY, CDR2 SYGVKD. The length of the CDR3 is 15 residues. The CDR3 DNA is TGTGCCATCAGAAGCGGACCCTTTGGAGGAAACACCATATATTTT. It translates to CAIRSGPFGGNTIYF.

The chain combines TRBV7-6 with TRBJ2-3; 10 positions agree with TRBD2. V lost 6 bases to trimming and J lost 4 bases; unmatched junction nucleotides: 7. This CDR3 is built from 15 residues. Germline V CDR1 and CDR2: SGHVS, FNYEAQ. In DNA, the CDR3 is TGTGCCAGCAGACGCAGCGGGGGGGCCCCAGATACGCAGTATTTT. Protein product: CASRRSGGAPDTQYF. The full variable domain, its missing parts supplied by reference TRBV7-6 and TRBJ2-3, is GAGVSQSPRYKVTKRGQDVALRCDPISGHVSLYWYRQALGQGPEFLTYFNYEAQQDKSGLPNDRFSAERPEGSISTLTIQRTEQRDSAMYRCASRRSGGAPDTQYFGPGTRLTVL.

This clonotype was seen a handful of times. The V and J genes are TRBV20-1 and TRBJ1-2; D ambiguous. V shed 4 bases and J shed 4 bases, with 10 bases lying between them. The CDR3 extends over 12 amino acids. CDR1 is DFQATT, CDR2 SNEGSKA, per germline (reference sequence). The chain's CDR3 is CSATLTTYGYTF. The CDR3 coding sequence is TGCAGTGCTACCTTGACGACCTATGGCTACACCTTC.

This clonotype was seen a handful of times. The chain combines TRBV10-2 with TRBJ2-7; 9 bases match TRBD1. The CDR3 covers 15 residues. The germline gives CDR1 WSHSY, CDR2 SAAADI. V lost 5 bases to trimming and J lost 4 bases; unmatched junction nucleotides: 9. CDR3 sequence (DNA): TGCGCCAGCAGTCAACGGGACAGGGTAGGTTACGAGCAGTACTTC. Its protein product is CASSQRDRVGYEQYF.